Described below is a single T cell receptor (beta chain) sequence and its context. This clonotype was seen at least ten times. This receptor's antigen is unknown. No clone much larger than this one lies a single base away; base qualities are absent. cDNA was synthesized by template-switch 5'RACE using a primer carrying a 10-nucleotide random unique molecular identifier by which each TCR transcript was tagged. Each sequencing run produced over 180 million TCR-beta sequences covering 15-18 subjects. Total RNA was extracted with the RNeasy kit. The KAPA Real-time Library Amplification kit was used to amplify TCR-beta VDJ regions with primers for the TCR constant region and the 5'RACE anchor. Sample indexes and Illumina adaptors were added in a first PCR, and a second PCR then increased library yield. After Ampure bead purification, the TCR product of roughly 650 bp was size-selected on a 2% E-gel SizeSelection system. Before pooling, libraries had their quality checked on a Bioanalyzer, their concentration measured with Qubit, and their quantity determined with the Kapa Library Quantification kit. Paired-end 2 x 150 bp sequencing of the libraries was performed on an Illumina HiSeq 2500. To increase sequence diversity, about 25-31% phiX was spiked into each library pool. The study's processing was this. The UMI-based MiGEC pipeline processed quality-filtered reads and removed over 85% of raw TCR sequences during error correction. VDJ genes were aligned to IMGT germline references, and each clonotype was defined by a unique CDR3 amino acid sequence together with V-J genes. Clonal expansion, Shannon diversity and CDR3 relatedness were evaluated with VDJtools (CalcPairwiseDistances, ClusterSamples), while phylogenetic trees were built in CLCbio workbench. Using coefficient-of-variation modelling across technical triplicates, the study counted a clone as expanded if it had at least 8 unique UMIs. TCRdb cleaned the public reads at Q25 with fastp, built clones with MiXCR and kept in-frame beta chains. For every CDR3 protein sequence, its rows merge into one entry that carries the most common genes and DNA. TCRdb assigned the V and J calls; the authors' analysis was not used. Here the sample has roughly 70,000 distinct CDR3 sequences; around 5.2% occur a single time. The ten largest clones add up to roughly 2.8% of the sample.

This record comes from a study of neurological immune-mediated disorders (dated by TCRdb to the late 2010s). In the study overall: Among the 35 or so multiple sclerosis patients, approximately 30 had relapsing-remitting MS and 3 had secondary progressive MS. Using UMI-based sequencing, the study compared peripheral blood TCR-beta repertoires from patients with HTLV-I-associated myelopathy (HAM/TSP), patients with multiple sclerosis, and healthy controls. The roughly 100 TCR-beta libraries included longitudinal samples, technical triplicates and paired sorted CD4+ and CD8+ T-cell subsets alongside PBMC samples. Of the approximately 70 subjects in the cohort, roughly 14 were HAM/TSP patients, around 34 were multiple sclerosis patients, and some 20 were healthy controls. General conclusions and limits of the study: Phylogenetic analysis grouped repertoires from 18 of 34 MS patients into a cluster of related CDR3 sequences, suggesting a possible repertoire-level signature. No association of the MS cluster with clinical or MRI features was observed, and the need for larger cohorts was stated by the authors. Across subjects, expanded clones never shared an identical CDR3 amino acid sequence, which suggests that the TCR-beta repertoires in every group were private. TCR clonal expansion was highest in HAM/TSP patients and lowest in MS patients, with MS patients falling below even healthy controls.

Via the germline V gene, CDR1 is KGHSH and CDR2 LQKENI. The CDR3 holds 17 amino acids from the cysteine to the phenylalanine. Just CDR3 DNA is preserved here, 51 bases in frame from base 1. V and J lose 1 base and 1 base, and a span of 15 bases separates them. For unsorted PBMC libraries, 2 million PBMCs were used after storage in RNAlater at -80 degrees C until RNA extraction. Multiple sclerosis patients were enrolled in a US clinical protocol evaluating disease progression by magnetic resonance imaging. Peripheral blood was subjected to Ficoll-Hypaque density gradient centrifugation to isolate PBMCs, which were then cryopreserved in liquid nitrogen.

Sample: PBMCs. The chain is encoded by TRBV18 joined to TRBJ2-3; possibly the D gene is TRBD2, per 6 matching bases. This sequence originates from a woman in her 30s with multiple sclerosis. Here the CDR3 is given as CASSPLALRGGTDTQYF. DNA sequence: TGTGCCAGCTCACCACTTGCCCTACGCGGGGGCACAGATACGCAGTATTTT.